This T cell receptor (beta chain) was identified in a study of T-cell memory formation after mild COVID-19. At the level of the study: Largely, TCR clusters stayed within a single donor. Points from the study as a whole: Clones contracting over day 15 to 85 were CD4/CD8 balanced, with later expanders leaning CD4+.

This clonotype was found a few times. Its antigen is unknown. MiXCR, run by TCRdb on the 5' RACE reads, gives a single entry per CDR3 protein. The sample lists nearly 110,000 distinct CDR3 sequences; around 12% were seen once. Sequenced material: PBMCs or a T cell subset sorted from them (not recorded which). This TCR was sampled from an adult woman who had mild COVID-19 (a few samples of this study predate the infection). Cell type and time point are not known.

CDR3 nucleotide sequence: TGTGCCAGCAGTTATCGACAGGGGGGGTCCTACGAGCAGTACTTC. Protein: CASSYRQGGSYEQYF. This chain links TRBV6-1 with TRBJ2-7; 9 nucleotides match TRBD1. The CDR3 is 15 residues long. Germline V gives CDR1 MNHNS, CDR2 SASEGT. With V trimmed by 5 bases and J by 1 base, 6 bases remained unmatched.